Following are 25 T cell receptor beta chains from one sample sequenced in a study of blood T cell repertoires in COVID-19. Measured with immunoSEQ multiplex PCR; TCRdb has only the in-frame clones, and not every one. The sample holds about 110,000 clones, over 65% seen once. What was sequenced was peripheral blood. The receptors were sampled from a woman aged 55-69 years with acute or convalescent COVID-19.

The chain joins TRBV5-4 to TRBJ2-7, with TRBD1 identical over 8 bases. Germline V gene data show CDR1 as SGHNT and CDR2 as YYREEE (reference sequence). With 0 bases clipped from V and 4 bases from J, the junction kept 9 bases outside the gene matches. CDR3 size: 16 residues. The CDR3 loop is CASSLGPTGEAYEQYF. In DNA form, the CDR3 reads TGTGCCAGCAGCTTGGGCCCGACAGGGGAGGCGTACGAGCAGTACTTC. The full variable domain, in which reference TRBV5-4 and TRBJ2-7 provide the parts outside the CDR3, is ETGVTQSPTHLIKTRGQQVTLRCSSQSGHNTVSWYQQALGQGPQFIFQYYREEENGRGNFPPRFSGLQFPNYSSELNVNALELDDSALYLCASSLGPTGEAYEQYFGPGTRLTVT.

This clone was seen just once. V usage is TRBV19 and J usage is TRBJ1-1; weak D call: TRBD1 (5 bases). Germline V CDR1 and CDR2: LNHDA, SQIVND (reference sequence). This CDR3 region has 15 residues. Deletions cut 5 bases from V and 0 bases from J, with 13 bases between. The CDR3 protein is CASSPGGRVNTEAFF. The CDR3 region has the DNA TGTGCCAGTAGTCCGGGAGGCAGGGTGAACACTGAAGCTTTCTTT.

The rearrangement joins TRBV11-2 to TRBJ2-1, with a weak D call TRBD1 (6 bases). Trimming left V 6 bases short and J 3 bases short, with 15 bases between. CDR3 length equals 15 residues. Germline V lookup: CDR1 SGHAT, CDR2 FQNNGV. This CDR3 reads CASRTPGTLYNEQFF. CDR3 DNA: TGTGCCAGCAGAACCCCGGGGACACTCTACAATGAGCAGTTCTTC.

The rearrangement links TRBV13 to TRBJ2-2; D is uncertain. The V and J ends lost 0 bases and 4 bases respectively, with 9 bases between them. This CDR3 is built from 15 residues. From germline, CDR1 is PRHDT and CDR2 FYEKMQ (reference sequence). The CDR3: CASSLGRVGTGELFF. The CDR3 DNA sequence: TGTGCCAGCAGCTTAGGCCGAGTCGGCACCGGGGAGCTGTTTTTT.

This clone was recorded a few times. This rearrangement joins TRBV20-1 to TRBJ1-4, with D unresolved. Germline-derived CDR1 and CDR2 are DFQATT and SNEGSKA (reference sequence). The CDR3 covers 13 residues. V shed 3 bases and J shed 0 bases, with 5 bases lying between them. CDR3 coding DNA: TGCAGTGCTAGTCTTGCAACTAATGAAAAACTGTTTTTT. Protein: CSASLATNEKLFF.

The CDR3 is CSALDRGGTEAFF. The CDR3 DNA is TGCAGCGCCCTCGACAGGGGGGGCACTGAAGCTTTCTTT. The V and J genes are TRBV29-1 and TRBJ1-1, with 9 bases that match TRBD1. CDR1 and CDR2 (germline): SQVTM, ANQGSEA. V shed 7 bases, J shed 4 bases, and the junction held 7 bases outside the gene matches. The CDR3 loop spans 13 amino acids.

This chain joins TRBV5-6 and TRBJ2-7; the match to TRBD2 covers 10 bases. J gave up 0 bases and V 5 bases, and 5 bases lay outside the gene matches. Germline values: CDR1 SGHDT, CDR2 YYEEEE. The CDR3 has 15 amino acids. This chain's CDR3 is CASSWTSGSSYEQYF. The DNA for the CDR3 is TGTGCCAGCAGTTGGACTAGCGGCAGCTCCTACGAGCAGTACTTC.

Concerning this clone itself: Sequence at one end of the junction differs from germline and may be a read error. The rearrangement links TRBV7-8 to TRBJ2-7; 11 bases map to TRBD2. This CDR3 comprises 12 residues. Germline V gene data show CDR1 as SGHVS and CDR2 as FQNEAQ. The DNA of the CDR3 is TGTGCCAGCAGCTCACTTACTAGCGGGAGTCTCTTC. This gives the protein CASSSLTSGSLF.

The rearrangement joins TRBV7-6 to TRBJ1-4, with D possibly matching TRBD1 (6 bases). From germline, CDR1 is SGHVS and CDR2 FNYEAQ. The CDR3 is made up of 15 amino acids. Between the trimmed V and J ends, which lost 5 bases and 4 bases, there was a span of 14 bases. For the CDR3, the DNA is TGTGCCAGCAGCCCCCAGGGGTGGGGTAATGAAAAACTGTTTTTT. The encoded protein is CASSPQGWGNEKLFF.

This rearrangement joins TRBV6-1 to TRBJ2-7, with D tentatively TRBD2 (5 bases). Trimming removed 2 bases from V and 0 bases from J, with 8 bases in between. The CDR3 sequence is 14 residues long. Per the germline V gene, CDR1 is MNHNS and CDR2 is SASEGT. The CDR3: CASSELGSSYEQYF. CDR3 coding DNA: TGTGCCAGCAGTGAATTGGGGAGCTCCTACGAGCAGTACTTC.

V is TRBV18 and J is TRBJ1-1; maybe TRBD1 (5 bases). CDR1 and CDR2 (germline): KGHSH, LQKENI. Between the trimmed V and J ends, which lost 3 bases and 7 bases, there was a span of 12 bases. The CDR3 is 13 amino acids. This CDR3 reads CASSPNLDSEAFF. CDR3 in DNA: TGTGCCAGCTCACCTAATCTCGACAGTGAAGCTTTCTTT.

CDR3 in amino acids: CASSSLTGSTDTQYF. DNA for the CDR3: TGTGCCAGCAGCTCACTAACAGGGAGCACAGATACGCAGTATTTT. The chain employs TRBV7-9 and TRBJ2-3; D is possibly TRBD1 (6 bases). The germline CDR1 and CDR2 sequences are SEHNR and FQNEAQ (reference sequence). The germline V and J ends were trimmed by 4 bases and 0 bases, with 11 bases remaining between them. The CDR3 is made up of 15 amino acids.

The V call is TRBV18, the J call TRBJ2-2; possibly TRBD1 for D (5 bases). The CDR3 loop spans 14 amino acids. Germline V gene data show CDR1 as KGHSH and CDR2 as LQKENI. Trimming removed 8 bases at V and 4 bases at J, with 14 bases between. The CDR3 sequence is CASRRERATGELFF. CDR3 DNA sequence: TGTGCCAGCCGCAGGGAAAGGGCCACCGGGGAGCTGTTTTTT.

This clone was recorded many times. The CDR3 nucleotides are TGTGCCAGCAGCGATATCGGACTAGCGGGAGCCATCGAGCAGTACTTC. This sequence encodes CASSDIGLAGAIEQYF. This chain connects TRBV2 to TRBJ2-7; 13 nucleotides align to TRBD2. Trimming took 6 bases from V and 6 from J; bases not matched to a gene: 11. Germline CDR1 SNHLY, CDR2 FYNNEI. This CDR3 is 16 amino acids long.

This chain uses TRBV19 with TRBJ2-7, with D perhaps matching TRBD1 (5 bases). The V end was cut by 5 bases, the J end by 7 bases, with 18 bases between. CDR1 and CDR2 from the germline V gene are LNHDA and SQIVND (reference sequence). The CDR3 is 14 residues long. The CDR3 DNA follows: TGTGCCAGTAGTTTCGTTTCAGGGAATGGGGAGCAGTACTTC. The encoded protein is CASSFVSGNGEQYF.

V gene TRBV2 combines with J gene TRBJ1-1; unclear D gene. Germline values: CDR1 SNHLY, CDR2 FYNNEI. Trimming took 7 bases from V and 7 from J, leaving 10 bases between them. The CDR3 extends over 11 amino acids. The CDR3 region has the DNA TGTGCCAGCACGCGTAATAGTGAAGCTTTCTTT. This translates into CASTRNSEAFF.

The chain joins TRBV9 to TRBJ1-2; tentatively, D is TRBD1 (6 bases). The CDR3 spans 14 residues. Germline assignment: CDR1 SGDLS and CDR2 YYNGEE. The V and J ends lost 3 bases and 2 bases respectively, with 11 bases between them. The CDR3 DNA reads TGTGCCAGCAGCGGAATAGGGGGAAACTATGGCTACACCTTC. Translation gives CASSGIGGNYGYTF. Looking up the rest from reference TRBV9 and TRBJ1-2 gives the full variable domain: DSGVTQTPKHLITATGQRVTLRCSPRSGDLSVYWYQQSLDQGLQFLIQYYNGEERAKGNILERFSAQQFPDLHSELNLSSLELGDSALYFCASSGIGGNYGYTFGSGTRLTVV.

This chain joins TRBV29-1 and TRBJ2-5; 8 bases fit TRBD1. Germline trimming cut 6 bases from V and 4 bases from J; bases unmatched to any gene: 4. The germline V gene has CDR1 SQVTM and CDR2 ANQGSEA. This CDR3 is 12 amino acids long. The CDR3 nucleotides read TGCAGCGTCGAACAGGGGGGAGAGACCCAGTACTTC. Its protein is CSVEQGGETQYF.

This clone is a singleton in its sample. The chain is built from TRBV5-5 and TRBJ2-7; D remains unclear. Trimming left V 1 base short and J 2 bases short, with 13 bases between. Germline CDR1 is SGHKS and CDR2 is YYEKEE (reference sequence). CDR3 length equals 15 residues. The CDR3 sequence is CASSLTAHPPYEQYF. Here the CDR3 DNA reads TGTGCCAGCAGCTTGACAGCTCATCCCCCCTACGAGCAGTACTTC.

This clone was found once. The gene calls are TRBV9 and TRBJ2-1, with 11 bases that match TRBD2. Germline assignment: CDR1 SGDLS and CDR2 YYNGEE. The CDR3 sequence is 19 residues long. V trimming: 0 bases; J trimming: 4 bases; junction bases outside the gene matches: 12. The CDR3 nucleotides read TGTGCCAGCAGCGTAGCTGCTAGCGGGGGGTCAGTAAAATACAATGAGCAGTTCTTC. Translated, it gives CASSVAASGGSVKYNEQFF. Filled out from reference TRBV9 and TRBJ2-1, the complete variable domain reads DSGVTQTPKHLITATGQRVTLRCSPRSGDLSVYWYQQSLDQGLQFLIQYYNGEERAKGNILERFSAQQFPDLHSELNLSSLELGDSALYFCASSVAASGGSVKYNEQFFGPGTRLTVL.

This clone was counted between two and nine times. The CDR3 sequence is CASSDDRGNQPQHF. CDR3 DNA sequence: TGTGCCAGCAGTGATGACAGGGGCAATCAGCCCCAGCATTTT. J is TRBJ1-5 and V is TRBV2, with 7 bases aligning to TRBD1. CDR1 SNHLY and CDR2 FYNNEI come from the germline V gene. Trimming took 3 bases from V and 2 from J; bases not matched to a gene: 1. This CDR3 contains 14 residues. The whole variable domain, filled in from reference TRBV2 and TRBJ1-5, reads EPEVTQTPSHQVTQMGQEVILRCVPISNHLYFYWYRQILGQKVEFLVSFYNNEISEKSEIFDDQFSVERPDGSNFTLKIRSTKLEDSAMYFCASSDDRGNQPQHFGDGTRLSIL.

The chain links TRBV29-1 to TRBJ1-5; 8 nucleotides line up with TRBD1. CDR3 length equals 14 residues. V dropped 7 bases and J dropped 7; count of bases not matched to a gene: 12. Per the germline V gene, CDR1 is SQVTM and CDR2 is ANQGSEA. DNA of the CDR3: TGCAGCGCCGCTACCGGGACAGGAGGCCAGCCCCAGCATTTT. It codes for CSAATGTGGQPQHF.

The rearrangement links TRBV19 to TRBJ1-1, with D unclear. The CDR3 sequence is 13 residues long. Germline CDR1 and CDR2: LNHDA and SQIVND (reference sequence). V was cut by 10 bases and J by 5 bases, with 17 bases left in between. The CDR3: CATMDRGRTEAFF. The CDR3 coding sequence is TGTGCCACCATGGATCGGGGTAGGACTGAAGCTTTCTTT.

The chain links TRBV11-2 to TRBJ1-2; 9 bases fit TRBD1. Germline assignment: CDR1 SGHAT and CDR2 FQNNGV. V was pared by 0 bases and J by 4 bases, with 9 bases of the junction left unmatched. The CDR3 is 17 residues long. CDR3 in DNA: TGTGCCAGCAGCTTAGAGAGTTGGGGGACAGGGATCTATGGCTACACCTTC. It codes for CASSLESWGTGIYGYTF.

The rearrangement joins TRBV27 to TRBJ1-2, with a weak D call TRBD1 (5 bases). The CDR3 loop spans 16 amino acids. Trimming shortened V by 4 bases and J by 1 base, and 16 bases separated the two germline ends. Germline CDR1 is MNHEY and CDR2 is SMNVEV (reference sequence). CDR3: CASSSIRQPFNYGYTF. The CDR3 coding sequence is TGTGCCAGCAGTTCCATCCGACAGCCCTTTAACTATGGCTACACCTTC.